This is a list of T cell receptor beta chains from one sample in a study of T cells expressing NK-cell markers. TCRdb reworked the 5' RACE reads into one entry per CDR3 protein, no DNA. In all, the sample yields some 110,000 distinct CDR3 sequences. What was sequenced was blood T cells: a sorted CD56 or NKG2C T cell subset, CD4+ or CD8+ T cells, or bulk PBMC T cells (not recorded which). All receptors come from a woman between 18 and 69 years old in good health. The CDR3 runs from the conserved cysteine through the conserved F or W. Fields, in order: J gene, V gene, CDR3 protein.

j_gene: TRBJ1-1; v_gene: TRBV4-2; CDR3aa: CASSPGTVFEAFF
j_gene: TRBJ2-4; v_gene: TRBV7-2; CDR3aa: CASSPVEGFENIQYF
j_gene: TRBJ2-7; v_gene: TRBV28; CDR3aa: CASREDRATINEQYF
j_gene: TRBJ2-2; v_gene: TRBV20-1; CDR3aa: CSAAFDLGLAEVGGELFF
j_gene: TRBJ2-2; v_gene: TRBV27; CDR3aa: CASSLSLAENTGELFF
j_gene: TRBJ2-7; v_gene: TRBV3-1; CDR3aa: CASSHLLSGVEEQYF
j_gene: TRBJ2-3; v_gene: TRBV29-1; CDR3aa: CSSTGVGDTQYF
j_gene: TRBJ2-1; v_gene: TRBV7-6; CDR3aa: CASSLYVEGISGQFF
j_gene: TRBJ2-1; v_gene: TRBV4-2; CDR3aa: CASSQPRASYNEQFF
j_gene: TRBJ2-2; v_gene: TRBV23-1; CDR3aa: CASRGREDGELFF
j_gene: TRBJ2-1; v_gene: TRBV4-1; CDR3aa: CASSQDGLAGGSGEQFF
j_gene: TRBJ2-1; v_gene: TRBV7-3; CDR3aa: CASSLGTGGNNEQFF
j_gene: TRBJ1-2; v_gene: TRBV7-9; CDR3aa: CASSSLRDALDGYTF
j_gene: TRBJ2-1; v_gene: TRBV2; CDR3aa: CASSVGLQSSYNEQFF
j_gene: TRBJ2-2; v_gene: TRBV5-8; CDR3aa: CASSPGQPWNTGELFF
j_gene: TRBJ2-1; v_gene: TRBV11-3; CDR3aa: CASSSDNEQFF
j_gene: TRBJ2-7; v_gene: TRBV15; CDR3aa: CATRNPPGEEQYF
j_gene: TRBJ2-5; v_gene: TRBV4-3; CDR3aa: CASSQGGGGTQETQYF
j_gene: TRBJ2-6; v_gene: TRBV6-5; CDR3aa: CASSYTGAGANVLTF
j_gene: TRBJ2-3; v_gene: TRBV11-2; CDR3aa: CASSLVYRTDTQYF
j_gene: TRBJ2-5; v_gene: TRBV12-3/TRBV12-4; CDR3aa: CASSLVAALSGNPSETQYF
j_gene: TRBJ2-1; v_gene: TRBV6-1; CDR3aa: CASSGTSYNEQFF
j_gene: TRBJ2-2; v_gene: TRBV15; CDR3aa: CATSIGREGAGELFF
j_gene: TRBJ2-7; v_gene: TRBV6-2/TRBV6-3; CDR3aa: CASSTGTGGFYEQYF
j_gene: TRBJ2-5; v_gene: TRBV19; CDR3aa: CASSIGGGGPQETQYF
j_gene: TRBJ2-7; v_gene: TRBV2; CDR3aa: CASTASASYEQYF
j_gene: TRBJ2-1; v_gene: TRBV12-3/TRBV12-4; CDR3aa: CASGQGQGGEQFF
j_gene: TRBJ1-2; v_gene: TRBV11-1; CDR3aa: CASSLTPREFRGPYGYTF
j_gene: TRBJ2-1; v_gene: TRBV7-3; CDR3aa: CASSSSSGGLRNEQFF
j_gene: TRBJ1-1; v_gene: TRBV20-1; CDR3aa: CSARPGQSDTEAFF
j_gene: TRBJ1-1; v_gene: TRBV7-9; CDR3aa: CASSYTGGTEAFF